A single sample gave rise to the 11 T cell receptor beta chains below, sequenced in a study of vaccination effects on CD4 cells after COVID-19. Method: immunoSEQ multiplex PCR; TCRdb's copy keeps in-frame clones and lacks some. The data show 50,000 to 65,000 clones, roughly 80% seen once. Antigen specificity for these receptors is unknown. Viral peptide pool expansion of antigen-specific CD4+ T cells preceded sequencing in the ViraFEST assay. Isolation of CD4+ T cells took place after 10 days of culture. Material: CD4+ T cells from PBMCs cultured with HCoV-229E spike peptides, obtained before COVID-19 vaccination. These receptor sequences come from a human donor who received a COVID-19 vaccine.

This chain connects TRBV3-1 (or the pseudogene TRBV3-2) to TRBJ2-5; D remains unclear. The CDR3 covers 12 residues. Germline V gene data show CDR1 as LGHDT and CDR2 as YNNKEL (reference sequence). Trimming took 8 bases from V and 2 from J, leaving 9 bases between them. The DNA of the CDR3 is TGTGCCAGCCAAGGAGTACAAGAGACCCAGTACTTC. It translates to CASQGVQETQYF.

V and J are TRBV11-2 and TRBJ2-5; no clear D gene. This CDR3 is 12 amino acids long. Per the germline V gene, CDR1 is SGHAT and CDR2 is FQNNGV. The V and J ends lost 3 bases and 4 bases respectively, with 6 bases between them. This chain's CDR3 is CASSLNRETQYF. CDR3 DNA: TGTGCCAGCAGCTTGAATCGAGAGACCCAGTACTTC.

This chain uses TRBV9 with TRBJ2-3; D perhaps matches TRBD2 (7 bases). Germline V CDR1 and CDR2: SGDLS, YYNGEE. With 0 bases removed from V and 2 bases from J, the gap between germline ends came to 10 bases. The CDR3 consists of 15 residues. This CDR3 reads CASSVAGGNTDTQYF. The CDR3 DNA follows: TGTGCCAGCAGCGTAGCGGGGGGCAACACAGATACGCAGTATTTT.

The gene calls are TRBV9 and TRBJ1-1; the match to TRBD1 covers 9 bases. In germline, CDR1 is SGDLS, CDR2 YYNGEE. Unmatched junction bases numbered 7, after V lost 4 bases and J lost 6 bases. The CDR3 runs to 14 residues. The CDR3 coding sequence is TGTGCCAGCAGCAAGGGACAGGGAGTTTCTGAAGCTTTCTTT. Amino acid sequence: CASSKGQGVSEAFF. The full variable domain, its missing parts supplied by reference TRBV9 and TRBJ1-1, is DSGVTQTPKHLITATGQRVTLRCSPRSGDLSVYWYQQSLDQGLQFLIQYYNGEERAKGNILERFSAQQFPDLHSELNLSSLELGDSALYFCASSKGQGVSEAFFGQGTRLTVV.

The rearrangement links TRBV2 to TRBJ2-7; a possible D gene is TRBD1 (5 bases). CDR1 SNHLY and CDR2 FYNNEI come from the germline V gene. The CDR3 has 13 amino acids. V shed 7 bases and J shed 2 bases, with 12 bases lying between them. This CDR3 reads CASNGRETYEQYV. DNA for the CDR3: TGTGCCAGCAATGGCAGGGAAACCTACGAGCAGTACGTC.

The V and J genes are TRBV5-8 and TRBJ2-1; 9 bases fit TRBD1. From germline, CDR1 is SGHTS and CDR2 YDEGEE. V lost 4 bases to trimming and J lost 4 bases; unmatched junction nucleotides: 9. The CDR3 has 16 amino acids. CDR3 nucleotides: TGTGCCAGCAGCCCGACACAGGGGGCGAGTTACAATGAGCAGTTCTTC. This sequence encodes CASSPTQGASYNEQFF.

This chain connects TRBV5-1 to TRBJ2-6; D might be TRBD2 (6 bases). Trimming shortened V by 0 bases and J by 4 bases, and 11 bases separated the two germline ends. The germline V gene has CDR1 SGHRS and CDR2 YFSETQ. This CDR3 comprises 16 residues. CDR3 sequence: CASSLDGGSGANVLTF. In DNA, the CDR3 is TGCGCCAGCAGCTTGGATGGGGGGTCGGGGGCCAACGTCCTGACTTTC.

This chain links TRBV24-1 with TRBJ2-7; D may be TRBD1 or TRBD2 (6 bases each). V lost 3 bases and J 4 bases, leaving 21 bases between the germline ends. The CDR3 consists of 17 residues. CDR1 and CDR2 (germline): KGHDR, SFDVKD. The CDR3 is CATSDVPGGTPSYEQYV. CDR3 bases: TGTGCCACCAGTGATGTTCCTGGGGGGACACCCTCTTACGAGCAGTACGTC.

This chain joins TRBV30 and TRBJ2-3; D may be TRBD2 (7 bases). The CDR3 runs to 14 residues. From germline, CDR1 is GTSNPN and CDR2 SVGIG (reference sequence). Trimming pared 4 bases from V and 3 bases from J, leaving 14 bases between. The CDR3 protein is CAWNLGGATDTQYF. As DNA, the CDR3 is TGTGCCTGGAATCTAGGGGGGGCTACAGATACGCAGTATTTT.

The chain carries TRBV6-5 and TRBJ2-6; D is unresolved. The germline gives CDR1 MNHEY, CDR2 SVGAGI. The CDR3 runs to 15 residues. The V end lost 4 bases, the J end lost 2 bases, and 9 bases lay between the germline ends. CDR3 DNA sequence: TGTGCCAGCAGTTTACGTCGGCCTGGGGCCAACGTCCTGACTTTC. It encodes CASSLRRPGANVLTF.

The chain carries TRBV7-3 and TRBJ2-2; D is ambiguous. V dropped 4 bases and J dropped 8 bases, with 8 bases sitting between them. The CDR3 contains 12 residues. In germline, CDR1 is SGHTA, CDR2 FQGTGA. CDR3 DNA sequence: TGTGCCAGCAGCTACGACCGAGGGGAGCTGTTTTTT. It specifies CASSYDRGELFF.